This T cell receptor beta chain was found in a study of CD8 T cells in ankylosing spondylitis. TCRdb passed the 5' RACE reads through MiXCR, listing each CDR3 protein once. The sample comprises around 430,000 distinct CDR3 sequences, roughly 15% of which are singletons, and 0.95% to 1.1% rests with the top ten. The V gene lost 3 bases and the J gene lost 0 bases, with 9 bases spanning the gap. This CDR3 spans 14 amino acids. The germline CDR1 and CDR2 sequences are DFQATT and SNEGSKA (reference sequence). As to this clonotype: The antigen is undetermined.

Study observations and caveats: Reactive arthritis synovial fluid and blood previously showed some of these motif variants. Blood from ankylosing spondylitis patients appeared to carry a characteristic eight-variant TCR beta motif.

The receptor was isolated from a male donor with ankylosing spondylitis. The sequenced sample consisted of blood, either unsorted or a sorted T cell fraction (not recorded which). J is TRBJ1-5 and V is TRBV20-1; D gene ambiguous. The CDR3 DNA sequence: TGCAGTGCTAGGCCAGACGGTAGCAATCAGCCCCAGCATTTT. It specifies CSARPDGSNQPQHF.